The clone carrying this T cell receptor beta chain has only a few counts. Unique molecular identifiers were incorporated during preparation of the TCRbeta library. TCRdb analysed the PCR reads with MiXCR anew, one entry per CDR3 protein. The sample comprises about 200,000 distinct CDR3 sequences, 5.5% to 7% of which are singletons, and about 5.5% rests with the top ten. The sample is drawn from a study of T-cell reconstitution after alpha-beta-depleted transplantation in children. The CDR3 is made up of 16 amino acids. Germline assignment: CDR1 SGHRS and CDR2 YFSETQ. The V and J ends lost 4 bases and 1 base respectively, with 17 bases between them.

The sequenced sample was PBMCs, obtained before TCRalphabeta/CD19-depleted stem cell transplant. V and J are TRBV5-1 and TRBJ2-5, with D tentatively TRBD1 or TRBD2 (6 bases each). The TCR originated in a boy younger than 10 with acute lymphoblastic leukemia, due to receive a stem cell transplant. As DNA, the CDR3 is TGCGCCAGCAGCCCCAGGGGAAGGCGGGGCCAAGAGACCCAGTACTTC. Its protein product is CASSPRGRRGQETQYF.